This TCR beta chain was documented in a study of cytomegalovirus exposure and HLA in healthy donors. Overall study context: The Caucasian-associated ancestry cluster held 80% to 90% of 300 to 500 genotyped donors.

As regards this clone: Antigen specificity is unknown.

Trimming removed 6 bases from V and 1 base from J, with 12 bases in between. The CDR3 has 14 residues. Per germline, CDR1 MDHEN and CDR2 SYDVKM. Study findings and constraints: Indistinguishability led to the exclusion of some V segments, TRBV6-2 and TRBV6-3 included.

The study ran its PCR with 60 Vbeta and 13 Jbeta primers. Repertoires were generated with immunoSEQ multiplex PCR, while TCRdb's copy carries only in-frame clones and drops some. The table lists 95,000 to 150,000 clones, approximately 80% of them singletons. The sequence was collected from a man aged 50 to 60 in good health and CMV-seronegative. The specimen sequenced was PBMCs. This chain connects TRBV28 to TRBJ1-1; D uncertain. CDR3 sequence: CASSAPGENTEAFF. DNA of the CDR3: TGTGCCAGCAGCGCTCCGGGAGAGAACACTGAAGCTTTCTTT.